The 15 T cell receptor beta chains below come from one sample, sequenced in a study of blood T cell repertoires in COVID-19. The repertoire was sequenced with immunoSEQ multiplex PCR; TCRdb's copy has only in-frame clones and lacks some. The sample yields 400,000 or so clones, approximately 87% seen once. The sample taken for sequencing was PBMCs or T cells enriched from blood (not recorded which). These receptor sequences come from a man aged 35 to 55 in a cohort exposed to, infected with or recovered from COVID-19 (not recorded which).

The chain is built from TRBV19 and TRBJ1-6, with 9 bases matching TRBD1. CDR1 is LNHDA and CDR2 is SQIVND in the germline V gene (reference sequence). The V gene end was trimmed by 7 bases and the J gene end by 9 bases; junction bases not matched to a gene: 7. This CDR3 is built from 14 residues. The CDR3 DNA follows: TGTGCCAGTACCCCTGGACAGGGGCGTTCACCCCTCCACTTT. Residues: CASTPGQGRSPLHF.

In the case of this clone: Other DNA sequences in the same sample also yield this CDR3. This rearrangement joins TRBV9 to TRBJ2-1, with D unclear. V lost 0 bases and J lost 0, with 10 bases in between. The CDR3 consists of 16 residues. Germline assignment: CDR1 SGDLS and CDR2 YYNGEE. The CDR3 sequence: CASSVGAGSSYNEQFF. In nucleotides, the CDR3 is TGTGCCAGCAGCGTAGGGGCCGGAAGCTCCTACAATGAGCAGTTCTTC.

The chain joins TRBV4-2 to TRBJ1-1; 7 bases map to TRBD1. V lost 1 base, J lost 5 bases, and 10 bases stayed unmatched. In germline, CDR1 is LGHNA, CDR2 YNFKEQ. The CDR3 spans 16 residues. The CDR3 coding sequence is TGTGCCAGCAGCCAAGCCACAGGGGCTGGGTTTACTGAAGCTTTCTTT. This codes for CASSQATGAGFTEAFF.

V is TRBV6-5 and J is TRBJ2-1; 7 bases agree with TRBD2. The junction had 9 bases not matched to a gene; V was cut back by 2 bases and J by 8 bases. Looked up from germline, CDR1 is MNHEY and CDR2 is SVGAGI. CDR3 size: 15 residues. CDR3 sequence reads: CASSYQGAGRHEQFF. CDR3 nucleotides: TGTGCCAGCAGTTACCAGGGAGCGGGACGCCATGAGCAGTTCTTC.

The chain employs TRBV10-3 and TRBJ1-2; D gene ambiguous. The germline V and J ends were trimmed by 0 bases and 2 bases, with 7 bases remaining between them. The CDR3 covers 14 residues. Germline values: CDR1 ENHRY, CDR2 SYGVKD. The CDR3 DNA reads TGTGCCATCAGTGAGTCGTCGGGGAACTATGGCTACACCTTC. Translation gives CAISESSGNYGYTF.

The rearrangement links TRBV7-9 to TRBJ2-7; TRBD1 might be the D (5 bases). Trimming pared 3 bases from V and 5 bases from J, leaving 11 bases between. The germline V gene has CDR1 SEHNR and CDR2 FQNEAQ (reference sequence). There are 13 residues in the CDR3. The DNA of the CDR3 is TGTGCCAGCAGCTTGGCAGGGAACCACGAGCAGTACTTC. Translating it yields CASSLAGNHEQYF.

V and J are TRBV7-8 and TRBJ1-5; 7 nucleotides agree with TRBD1. The CDR3 extends over 18 amino acids. Trimming at V came to 5 bases and at J to 5 bases, leaving 18 bases not matched to a gene. Looked up from germline, CDR1 is SGHVS and CDR2 is FQNEAQ. The CDR3 loop is CASSPRQEGIQGYQPQHF. The CDR3 nucleotides read TGTGCCAGCAGCCCACGGCAGGAAGGGATACAGGGGTATCAGCCCCAGCATTTT.

V gene TRBV10-3 combines with J gene TRBJ2-1; TRBD2 matches 10 bases. The CDR3 length is 15 residues. Trimming took 4 bases from V and 0 from J; bases not matched to a gene: 0. Germline-derived CDR1 and CDR2 are ENHRY and SYGVKD. CDR3 sequence (DNA): TGTGCCATCAGTGCTAGCGGGAGCTCCTACAATGAGCAGTTCTTC. It is translated as CAISASGSSYNEQFF.

This clone was seen a handful of times. V usage is TRBV10-3 and J usage is TRBJ1-6; TRBD1 aligns across 8 bases. The V and J ends lost 8 bases and 10 bases, in that order; junction bases with no gene match: 7. Germline V CDR1 and CDR2: ENHRY, SYGVKD. This CDR3 has 13 amino acids. The CDR3, as DNA: TGTGCCATCGCGGTGGACAGGGACTCACCCCTCCACTTT. Residues: CAIAVDRDSPLHF.

The rearrangement joins TRBV9 to TRBJ2-1; possibly TRBD2 for D (6 bases). CDR3 size: 15 residues. CDR1 and CDR2 (germline): SGDLS, YYNGEE. V was clipped by 4 bases and J by 2 bases, with 13 bases between them. The CDR3 spells CASSLVSGTYNEQFF. The CDR3 region has the DNA TGTGCCAGCAGCCTAGTTAGCGGTACCTACAATGAGCAGTTCTTC.

This clone was seen a few times. J is TRBJ1-6 and V is TRBV2; D perhaps matches TRBD1 (5 bases). This CDR3 spans 16 amino acids. Between the trimmed V and J ends, which lost 4 bases and 5 bases, there was a span of 15 bases. Germline lookup yields CDR1 SNHLY and CDR2 FYNNEI. This CDR3 is CASSVLGQTNNSPLHF. The CDR3 DNA reads as TGTGCCAGCAGTGTATTGGGGCAGACGAATAATTCACCCCTCCACTTT.

The chain uses TRBV7-2 and TRBJ2-7; TRBD2 matches 14 bases. Trimming removed 2 bases from V and 5 bases from J; junction bases left unmatched: 8. Germline CDR1 is SGHTA and CDR2 is FQGNSA. This CDR3 has 17 amino acids. CDR3 sequence (DNA): TGTGCCAGCAGCTTACCGCTGACTAGCGGGAGGGCCCACGAGCAGTACTTC. It codes for CASSLPLTSGRAHEQYF.

The chain has TRBV6-5 and TRBJ1-2, with D possibly TRBD1 on 5 matching bases. Trimming removed 6 bases at V and 6 bases at J, with 8 bases between. The CDR3 is 11 amino acids. CDR1 MNHEY and CDR2 SVGAGI come from the germline V gene. CDR3: CASRRGDGYTF. The CDR3 nucleotides read TGTGCCAGCAGAAGGGGTGATGGCTACACCTTC.

The chain carries TRBV7-9 and TRBJ1-1; D ambiguous. The CDR3 sequence is 12 residues long. Trimming stripped 2 bases from V and 8 bases from J, with 9 bases between. Germline CDR1 SEHNR, CDR2 FQNEAQ (reference sequence). CDR3 loop: CASSLPQAEAFF. CDR3 bases: TGTGCCAGCAGCTTACCTCAGGCCGAAGCTTTCTTT.

The V call is TRBV7-9, the J call TRBJ1-6; TRBD1 might be the D (5 bases). The CDR3 spans 14 residues. V lost 5 bases, J lost 9 bases, and 14 bases lay in between. Germline assignment: CDR1 SEHNR and CDR2 FQNEAQ (reference sequence). CDR3 amino acids: CASSLEGEGSPLHF. The CDR3 nucleotides read TGTGCCAGCAGCCTAGAAGGGGAAGGTTCACCCCTCCACTTT.